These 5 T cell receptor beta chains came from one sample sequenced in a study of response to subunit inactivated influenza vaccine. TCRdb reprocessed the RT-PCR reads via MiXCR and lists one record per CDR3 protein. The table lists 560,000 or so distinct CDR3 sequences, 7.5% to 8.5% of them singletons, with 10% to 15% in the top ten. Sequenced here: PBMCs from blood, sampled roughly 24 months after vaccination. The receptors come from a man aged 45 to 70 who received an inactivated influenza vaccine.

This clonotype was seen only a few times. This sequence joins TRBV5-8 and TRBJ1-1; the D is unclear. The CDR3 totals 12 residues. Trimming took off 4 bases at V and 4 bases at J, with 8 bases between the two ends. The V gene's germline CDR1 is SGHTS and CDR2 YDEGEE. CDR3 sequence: CASSPPFTEAFF. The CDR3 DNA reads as TGTGCCAGCAGCCCTCCCTTCACTGAAGCTTTCTTT. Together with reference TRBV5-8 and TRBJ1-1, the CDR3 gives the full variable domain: EAGVTQSPTHLIKTRGQQATLRCSPISGHTSVYWYQQALGLGLQFLLWYDEGEERNRGNFPPRFSGRQFPNYSSELNVNALELEDSALYLCASSPPFTEAFFGQGTRLTVV.

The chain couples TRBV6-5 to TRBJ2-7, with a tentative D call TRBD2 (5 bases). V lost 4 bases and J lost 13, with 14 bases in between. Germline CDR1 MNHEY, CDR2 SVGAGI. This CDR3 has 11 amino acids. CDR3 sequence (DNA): TGTGCCAGCAGTTCCCCCCGGGGTCGTTACTTC. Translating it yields CASSSPRGRYF.

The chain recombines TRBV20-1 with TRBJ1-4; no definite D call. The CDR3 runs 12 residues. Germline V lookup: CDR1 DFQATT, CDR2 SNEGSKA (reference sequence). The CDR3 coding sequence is TGCAGCGGTGGGAAGGAGAATGAAAAACTGTTTTTT. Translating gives CSGGKENEKLFF.

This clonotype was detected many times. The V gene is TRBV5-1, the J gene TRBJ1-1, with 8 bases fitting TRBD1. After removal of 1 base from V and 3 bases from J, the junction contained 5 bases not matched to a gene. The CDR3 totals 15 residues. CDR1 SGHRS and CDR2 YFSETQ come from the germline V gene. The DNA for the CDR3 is TGCGCCAGCAGCTTGACCGGACAGGGAGACACTGAAGCTTTCTTT. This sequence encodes CASSLTGQGDTEAFF.

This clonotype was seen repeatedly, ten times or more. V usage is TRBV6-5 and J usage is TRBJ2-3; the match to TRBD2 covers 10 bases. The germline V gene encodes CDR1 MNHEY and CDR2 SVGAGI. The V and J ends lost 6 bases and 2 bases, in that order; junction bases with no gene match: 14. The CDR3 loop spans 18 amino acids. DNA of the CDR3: TGTGCCAGCAGCCTACTCCCCTCTACTAGCGGGAACACAGATACGCAGTATTTT. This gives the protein CASSLLPSTSGNTDTQYF.